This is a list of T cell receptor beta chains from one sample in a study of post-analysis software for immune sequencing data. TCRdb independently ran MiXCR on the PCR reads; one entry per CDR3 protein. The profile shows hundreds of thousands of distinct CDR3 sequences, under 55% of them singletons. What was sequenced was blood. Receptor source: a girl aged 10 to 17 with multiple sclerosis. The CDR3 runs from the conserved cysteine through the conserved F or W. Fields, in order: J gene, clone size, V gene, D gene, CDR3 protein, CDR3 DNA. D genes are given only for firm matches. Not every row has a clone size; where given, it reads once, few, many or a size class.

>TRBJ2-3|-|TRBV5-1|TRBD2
CASTTERGFTDTQYF
TGCGCCAGCACCACCGAGCGGGGATTCACAGATACGCAGTATTTT
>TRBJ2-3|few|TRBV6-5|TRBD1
CASSSLGQGAVDTQYF
TGTGCCAGCAGTTCCTTGGGACAGGGGGCAGTAGATACGCAGTATTTT
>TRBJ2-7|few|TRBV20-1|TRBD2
CSAPKSGRASGEQYF
TGCAGTGCTCCTAAATCCGGGAGGGCCTCTGGCGAGCAGTACTTC
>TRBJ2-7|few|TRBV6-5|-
CASSPNRGTLSYEQYF
TGTGCCAGCAGCCCAAACAGAGGGACTCTCTCCTACGAGCAGTACTTC
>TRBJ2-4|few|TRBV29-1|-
CSADGHLGVIQYF
TGCAGCGCCGACGGACATCTTGGCGTCATTCAGTACTTC
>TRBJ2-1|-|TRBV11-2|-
CASRGGDDEQFF
TGTGCCAGCAGGGGGGGCGACGATGAGCAGTTCTTC
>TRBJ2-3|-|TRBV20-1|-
CSARVSGSLADTQYF
TGCAGTGCTAGAGTGAGCGGCTCCCTGGCAGATACGCAGTATTTT
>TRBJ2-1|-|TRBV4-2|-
CASSQGSNEQFF
TGTGCCAGCAGCCAAGGATCGAATGAGCAGTTCTTC
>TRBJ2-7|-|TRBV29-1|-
CSVGEGRYEQYF
TGCAGCGTTGGCGAGGGGCGGTACGAGCAGTACTTC
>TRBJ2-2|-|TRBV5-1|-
CASSWGGQGEVTGELFF
TGCGCCAGCAGCTGGGGCGGCCAGGGCGAAGTTACCGGGGAGCTGTTTTTT
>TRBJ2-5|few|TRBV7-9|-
CASSATGTQETQYF
TGTGCCAGCAGCGCAACCGGGACTCAAGAGACCCAGTACTTC
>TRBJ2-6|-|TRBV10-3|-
CAISESAGGANVLTF
TGTGCCATCAGTGAGTCGGCAGGTGGGGCCAACGTCCTGACTTTC
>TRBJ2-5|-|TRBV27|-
CASSLYGLGTQYF
TGTGCCAGCAGTTTATACGGGCTTGGGACCCAGTACTTC
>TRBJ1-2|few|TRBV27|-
CASSLGGGFSNYGYTF
TGTGCCAGCAGTTTGGGAGGCGGATTCTCTAACTATGGCTACACCTTC
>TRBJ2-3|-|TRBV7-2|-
CASSFSRSATDTQYF
TGTGCCAGCAGCTTTTCTCGTTCAGCTACAGATACGCAGTATTTT
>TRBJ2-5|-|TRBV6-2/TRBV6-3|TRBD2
CASSVGTRSSETQYF
TGTGCCAGCAGCGTAGGGACTAGGTCGTCGGAGACCCAGTACTTC
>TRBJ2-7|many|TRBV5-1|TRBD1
CASSVGQGPPEQYF
TGCGCCAGCAGCGTGGGACAGGGACCTCCCGAGCAGTACTTC
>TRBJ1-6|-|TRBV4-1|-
CASSQDTRDRTLHF
TGCGCCAGCAGCCAAGATACCCGGGACCGGACCCTCCACTTT
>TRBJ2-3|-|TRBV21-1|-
CASSKGGTSGSTDTQYF
TGTGCCAGCAGCAAAGGAGGAACTAGCGGAAGCACAGATACGCAGTATTTT
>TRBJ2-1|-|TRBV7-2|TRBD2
CASSQWGGSSYNEQFF
TGTGCCAGCAGCCAGTGGGGGGGGAGCTCCTACAATGAGCAGTTCTTC
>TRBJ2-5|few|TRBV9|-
CASSVGGTETQYF
TGTGCCAGCAGCGTAGGGGGAACGGAGACCCAGTACTTC
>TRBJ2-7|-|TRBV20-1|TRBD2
CSAREGRGRSGGYEQYF
TGCAGTGCTAGAGAAGGGAGGGGACGATCCGGTGGATACGAGCAGTACTTC
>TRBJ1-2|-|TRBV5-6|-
CASSLAGSRESYTF
TGTGCCAGCAGCTTGGCGGGGAGCCGGGAGAGCTACACCTTC
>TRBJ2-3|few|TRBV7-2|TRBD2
CASSLAGLATDTQYF
TGTGCCAGCAGCTTAGCGGGACTAGCAACAGATACGCAGTATTTT
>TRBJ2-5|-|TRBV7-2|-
CASSPNSREAGYF
TGTGCCAGCAGCCCTAACTCAAGGGAAGCGGGGTACTTC
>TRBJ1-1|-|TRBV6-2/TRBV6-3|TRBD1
CASSPMAGGTEAFF
TGTGCCAGCAGTCCTATGGCAGGGGGCACTGAAGCTTTCTTT
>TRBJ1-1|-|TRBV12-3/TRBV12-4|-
CASSIDTEAFF
TGTGCCAGCAGTATTGACACTGAAGCTTTCTTT
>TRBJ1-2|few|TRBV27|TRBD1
CASSGRTGDFYGYTF
TGTGCCAGCAGTGGCAGGACAGGGGACTTCTATGGCTACACCTTC
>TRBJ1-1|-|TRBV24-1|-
CATSDQGYTEAFF
TGTGCCACCAGTGACCAGGGGTACACTGAAGCTTTCTTT
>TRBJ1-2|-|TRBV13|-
CASRPTGTSNYGYTF
TGTGCCAGCAGGCCCACAGGGACCTCCAACTATGGCTACACCTTC